There are a few counts of the clone carrying this T cell receptor beta chain. Its antigen is undetermined. The sample is drawn from a study of blood T cells in healthy people across ages. Combining a sample-barcoded 5' primer with a J-beta primer mix, a second PCR ran for 7 to 11 cycles. CDR3-containing paired-end reads numbering at least 2.5 million came from each sample. TCRdb re-called the 5' RACE reads with MiXCR, one entry per CDR3 protein. The data contain 550,000 to 800,000 distinct CDR3 sequences, roughly 32% of them singletons. CDR3 length equals 17 residues. V trimming: 5 bases; J trimming: 2 bases; junction bases outside the gene matches: 8. Germline CDR1 reads LNHDA; CDR2 reads SQIVND (reference sequence). Study results and caveats: Naive CD4+ cells and diversity were both higher in long-lived donors than in aged donors.

V gene TRBV19 combines with J gene TRBJ2-6, with 8 bases lining up with TRBD1. The sequence was obtained from a woman at least 80 years old in good health. The sample taken for sequencing was blood. The CDR3 loop is CASSLRQGQAGANVLTF. The CDR3 DNA reads TGTGCCAGTAGTTTACGACAGGGGCAAGCTGGGGCCAACGTCCTGACTTTC.